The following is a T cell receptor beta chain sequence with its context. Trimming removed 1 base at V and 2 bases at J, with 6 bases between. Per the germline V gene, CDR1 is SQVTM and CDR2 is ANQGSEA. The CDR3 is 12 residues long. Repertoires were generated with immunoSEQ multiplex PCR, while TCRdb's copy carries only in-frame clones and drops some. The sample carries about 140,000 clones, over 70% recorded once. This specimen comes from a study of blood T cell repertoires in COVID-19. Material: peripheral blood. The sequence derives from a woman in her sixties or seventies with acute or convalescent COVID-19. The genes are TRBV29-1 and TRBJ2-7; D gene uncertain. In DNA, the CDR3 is TGCAGCGTTGAAGGACGGGCCTACGAGCAGTACTTC. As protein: CSVEGRAYEQYF.